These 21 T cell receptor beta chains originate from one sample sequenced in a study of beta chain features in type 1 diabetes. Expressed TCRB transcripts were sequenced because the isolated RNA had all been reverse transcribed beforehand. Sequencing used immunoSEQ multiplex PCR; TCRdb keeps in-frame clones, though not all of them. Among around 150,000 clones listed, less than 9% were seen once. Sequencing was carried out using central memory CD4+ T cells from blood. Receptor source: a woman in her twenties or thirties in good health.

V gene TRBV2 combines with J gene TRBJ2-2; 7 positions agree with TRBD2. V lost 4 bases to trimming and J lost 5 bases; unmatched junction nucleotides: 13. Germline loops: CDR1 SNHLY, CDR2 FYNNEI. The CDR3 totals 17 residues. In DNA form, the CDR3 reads TGTGCCAGCAGTGGAAGGGGCGGGAGAATTCGGACCGGGGAGCTGTTTTTT. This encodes CASSGRGGRIRTGELFF.

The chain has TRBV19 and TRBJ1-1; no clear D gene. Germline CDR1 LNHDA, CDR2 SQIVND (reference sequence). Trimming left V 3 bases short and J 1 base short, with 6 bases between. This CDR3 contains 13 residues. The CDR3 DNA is TGTGCCAGTAGTATGTCCGGGAACACTGAAGCTTTCTTT. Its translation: CASSMSGNTEAFF.

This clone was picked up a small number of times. The CDR3 sequence: CASSLRLLPPDTQYF. In DNA, the CDR3 is TGTGCCAGCAGCTTAAGACTCCTCCCCCCAGATACGCAGTATTTT. The chain recombines TRBV7-2 with TRBJ2-3; no definite D call. The CDR3 is 15 residues long. Germline values: CDR1 SGHTA, CDR2 FQGNSA. V lost 2 bases and J 4 bases, leaving 13 bases between the germline ends.

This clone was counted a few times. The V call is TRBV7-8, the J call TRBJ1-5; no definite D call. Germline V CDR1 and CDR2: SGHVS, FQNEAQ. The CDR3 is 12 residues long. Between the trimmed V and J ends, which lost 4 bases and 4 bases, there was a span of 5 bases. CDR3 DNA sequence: TGTGCCAGCAGCTCGGTTAATCAGCCCCAGCATTTT. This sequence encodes CASSSVNQPQHF.

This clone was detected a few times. CDR3 DNA: TGTGCCAGCAGTCGGTGGACAGGGGACACAGATACGCAGTATTTT. Translated, it gives CASSRWTGDTDTQYF. The rearrangement links TRBV25-1 to TRBJ2-3, with TRBD1 matching 9 bases. This CDR3 spans 15 amino acids. V lost 5 bases and J lost 2; bases outside the gene matches: 5. The germline V gene encodes CDR1 MGHDK and CDR2 SYGVNS.

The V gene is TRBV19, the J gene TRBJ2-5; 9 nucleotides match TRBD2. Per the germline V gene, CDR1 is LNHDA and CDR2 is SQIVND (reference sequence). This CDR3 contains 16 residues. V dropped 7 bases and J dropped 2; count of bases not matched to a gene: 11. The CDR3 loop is CASTPSPSGAQETQYF. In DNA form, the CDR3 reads TGTGCCAGTACCCCAAGCCCTAGCGGGGCTCAAGAGACCCAGTACTTC.

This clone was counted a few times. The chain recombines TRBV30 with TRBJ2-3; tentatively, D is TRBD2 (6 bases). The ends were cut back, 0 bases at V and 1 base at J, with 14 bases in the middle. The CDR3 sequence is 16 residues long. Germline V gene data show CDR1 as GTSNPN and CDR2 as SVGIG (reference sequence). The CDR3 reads CAWSVLKWGGTDTQYF. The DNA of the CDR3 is TGTGCCTGGAGTGTACTTAAGTGGGGGGGCACAGATACGCAGTATTTT.

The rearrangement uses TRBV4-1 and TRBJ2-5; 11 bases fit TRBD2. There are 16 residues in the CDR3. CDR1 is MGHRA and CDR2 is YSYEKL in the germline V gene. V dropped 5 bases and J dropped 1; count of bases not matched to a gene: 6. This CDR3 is CASSNTGTSGQETQYF. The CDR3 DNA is TGCGCCAGCAGCAACACCGGGACTAGCGGCCAAGAGACCCAGTACTTC.

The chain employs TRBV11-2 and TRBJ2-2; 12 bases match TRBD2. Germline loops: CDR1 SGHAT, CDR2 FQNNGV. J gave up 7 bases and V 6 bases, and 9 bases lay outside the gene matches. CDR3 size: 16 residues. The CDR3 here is CASSPRTSGTGGELFF. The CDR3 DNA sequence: TGTGCCAGCAGTCCTCGGACTAGCGGGACGGGCGGGGAGCTGTTTTTT.

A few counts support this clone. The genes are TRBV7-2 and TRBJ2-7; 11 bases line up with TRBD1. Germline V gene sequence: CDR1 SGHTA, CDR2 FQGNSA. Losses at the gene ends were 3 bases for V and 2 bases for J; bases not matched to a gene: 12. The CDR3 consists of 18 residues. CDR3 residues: CASSFFLGGQGATYEQYF. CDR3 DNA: TGTGCCAGCAGCTTTTTTCTAGGCGGACAGGGGGCGACCTACGAGCAGTACTTC.

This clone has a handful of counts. CDR3 sequence (DNA): TGTGCCAGCACCGCCAACGGAGGTCTCAACACCGGGGAGCTGTTTTTT. Translation gives CASTANGGLNTGELFF. The chain employs TRBV5-4 and TRBJ2-2; D might be TRBD2 (5 bases). CDR1 is SGHNT, CDR2 YYREEE, per germline (reference sequence). This CDR3 is built from 16 residues. The ends were cut back, 6 bases at V and 2 bases at J, with 17 bases in the middle.

This CDR3 is CSVDTGGKQFF. The CDR3 bases are TGCAGCGTTGACACAGGGGGTAAGCAGTTCTTC. The rearrangement links TRBV29-1 to TRBJ2-1; TRBD1 aligns across 8 bases. Germline V gene sequence: CDR1 SQVTM, CDR2 ANQGSEA. The V and J ends lost 3 bases and 11 bases, in that order; junction bases with no gene match: 3. This CDR3 has 11 residues.

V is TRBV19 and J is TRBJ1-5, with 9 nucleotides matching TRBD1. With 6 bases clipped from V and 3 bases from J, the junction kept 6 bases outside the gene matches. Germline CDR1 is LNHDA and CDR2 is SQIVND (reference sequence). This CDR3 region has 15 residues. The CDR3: CASSLQGAYNQPQHF. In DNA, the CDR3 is TGTGCCAGTAGCCTACAGGGGGCTTACAATCAGCCCCAGCATTTT.

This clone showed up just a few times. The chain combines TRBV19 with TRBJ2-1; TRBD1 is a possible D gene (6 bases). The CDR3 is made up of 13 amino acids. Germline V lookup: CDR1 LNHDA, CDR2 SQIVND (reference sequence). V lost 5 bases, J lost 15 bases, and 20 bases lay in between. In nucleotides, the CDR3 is TGTGCCAGTAGTTCTGGGACATTCCCCAGGAGGTTCTTC. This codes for CASSSGTFPRRFF.

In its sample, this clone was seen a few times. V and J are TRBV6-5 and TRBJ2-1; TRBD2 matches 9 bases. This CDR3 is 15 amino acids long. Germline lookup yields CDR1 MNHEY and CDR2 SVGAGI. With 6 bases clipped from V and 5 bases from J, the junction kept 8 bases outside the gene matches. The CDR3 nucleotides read TGTGCCAGCAGCCGACTAGCGGAAGGGAACAATGAGCAGTTCTTC. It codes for CASSRLAEGNNEQFF.

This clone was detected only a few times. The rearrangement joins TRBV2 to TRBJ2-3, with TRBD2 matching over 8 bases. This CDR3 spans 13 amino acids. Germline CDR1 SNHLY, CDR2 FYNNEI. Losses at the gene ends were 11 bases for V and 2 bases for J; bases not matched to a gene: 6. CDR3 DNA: TGTGCCGGAAAGCGGGAGATCACAGATACGCAGTATTTT. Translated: CAGKREITDTQYF.

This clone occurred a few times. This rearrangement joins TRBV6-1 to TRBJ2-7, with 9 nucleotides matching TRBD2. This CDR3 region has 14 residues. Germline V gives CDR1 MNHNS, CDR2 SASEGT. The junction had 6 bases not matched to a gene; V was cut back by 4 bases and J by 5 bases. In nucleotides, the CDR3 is TGTGCCAGCAGTGCTCTAGCGGGATACAACGAGCAGTACTTC. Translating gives CASSALAGYNEQYF.

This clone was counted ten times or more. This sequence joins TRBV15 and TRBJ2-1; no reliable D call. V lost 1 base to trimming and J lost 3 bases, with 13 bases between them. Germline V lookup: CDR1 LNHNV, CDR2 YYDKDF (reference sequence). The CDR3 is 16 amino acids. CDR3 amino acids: CATSRGLSSRYNEQFF. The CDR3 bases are TGTGCCACCAGCAGAGGACTCTCTTCTCGCTACAATGAGCAGTTCTTC.

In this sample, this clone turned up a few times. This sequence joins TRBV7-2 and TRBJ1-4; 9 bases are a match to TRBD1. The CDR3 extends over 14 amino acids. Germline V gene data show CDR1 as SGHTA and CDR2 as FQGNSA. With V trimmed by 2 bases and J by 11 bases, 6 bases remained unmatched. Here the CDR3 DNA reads TGTGCCAGCAGCTTATCCGGGACAGGGAGGAAACTGTTTTTT. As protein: CASSLSGTGRKLFF.

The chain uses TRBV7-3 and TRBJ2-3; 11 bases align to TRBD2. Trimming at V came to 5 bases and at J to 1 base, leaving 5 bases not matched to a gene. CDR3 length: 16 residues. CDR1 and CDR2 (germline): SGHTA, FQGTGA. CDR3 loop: CASSTLAGGRTDTQYF. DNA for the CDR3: TGTGCCAGCAGCACATTAGCGGGAGGGCGCACAGATACGCAGTATTTT.

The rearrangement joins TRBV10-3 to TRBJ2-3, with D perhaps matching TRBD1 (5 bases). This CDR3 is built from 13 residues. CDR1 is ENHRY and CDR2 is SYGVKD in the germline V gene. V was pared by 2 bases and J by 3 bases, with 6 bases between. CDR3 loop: CAISEDSTDTQYF. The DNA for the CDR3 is TGTGCCATCAGTGAGGACAGTACAGATACGCAGTATTTT.